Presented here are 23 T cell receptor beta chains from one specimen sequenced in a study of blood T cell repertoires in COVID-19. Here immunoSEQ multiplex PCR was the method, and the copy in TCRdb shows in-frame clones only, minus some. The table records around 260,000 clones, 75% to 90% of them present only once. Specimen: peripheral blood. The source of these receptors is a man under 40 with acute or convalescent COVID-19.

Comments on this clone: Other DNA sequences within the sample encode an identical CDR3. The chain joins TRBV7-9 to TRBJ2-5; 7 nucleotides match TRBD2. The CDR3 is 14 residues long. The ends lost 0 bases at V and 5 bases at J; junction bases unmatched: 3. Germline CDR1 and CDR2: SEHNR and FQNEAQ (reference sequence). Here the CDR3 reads CASSLAGGFETQYF. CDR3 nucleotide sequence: TGTGCCAGCAGCTTAGCGGGAGGGTTTGAGACCCAGTACTTC.

The CDR3 is CASASRGLGNQPQHF. The CDR3 DNA reads as TGCGCCAGCGCATCCAGAGGGCTGGGTAATCAGCCCCAGCATTTT. The chain recombines TRBV5-1 with TRBJ1-5; D is unclear. V lost 7 bases, J lost 4 bases, and 18 bases lay in between. This CDR3 comprises 15 residues. Germline CDR1 is SGHRS and CDR2 is YFSETQ.

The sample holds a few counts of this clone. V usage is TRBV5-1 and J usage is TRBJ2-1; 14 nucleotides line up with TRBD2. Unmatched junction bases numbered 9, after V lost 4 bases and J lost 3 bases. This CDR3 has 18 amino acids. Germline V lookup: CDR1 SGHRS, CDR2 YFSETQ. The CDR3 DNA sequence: TGCGCCAGCAGCGTGGGGTTGGGGACTAGCGGGGGCTACAATGAGCAGTTCTTC. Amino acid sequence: CASSVGLGTSGGYNEQFF.

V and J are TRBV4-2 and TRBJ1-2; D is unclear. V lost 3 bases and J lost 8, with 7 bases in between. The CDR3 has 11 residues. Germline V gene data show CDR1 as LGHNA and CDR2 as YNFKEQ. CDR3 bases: TGTGCCAGCAGCCATTTTCAGGGCTACACCTTC. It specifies CASSHFQGYTF.

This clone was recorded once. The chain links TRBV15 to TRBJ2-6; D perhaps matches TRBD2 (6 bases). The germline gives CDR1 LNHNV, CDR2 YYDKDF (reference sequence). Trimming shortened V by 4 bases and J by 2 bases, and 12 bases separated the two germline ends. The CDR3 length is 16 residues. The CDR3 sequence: CATSMGLNAGANVLTF. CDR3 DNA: TGTGCCACCAGCATGGGACTGAATGCTGGGGCCAACGTCCTGACTTTC.

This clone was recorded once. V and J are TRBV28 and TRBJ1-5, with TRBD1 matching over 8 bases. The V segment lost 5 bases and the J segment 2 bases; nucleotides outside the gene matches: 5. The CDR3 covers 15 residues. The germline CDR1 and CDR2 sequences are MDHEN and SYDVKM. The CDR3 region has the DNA TGTGCCAGCAGTCCCGGACAGGGTGGCAATCAGCCCCAGCATTTT. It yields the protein CASSPGQGGNQPQHF.

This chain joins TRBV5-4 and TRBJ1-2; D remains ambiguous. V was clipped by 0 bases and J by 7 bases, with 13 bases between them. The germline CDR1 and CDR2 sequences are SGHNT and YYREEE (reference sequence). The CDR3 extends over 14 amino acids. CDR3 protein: CASSLGPGSRGYTF. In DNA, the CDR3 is TGTGCCAGCAGCTTGGGACCAGGATCGCGTGGCTACACCTTC.

The CDR3 bases are TGTGCCAGCAGCTCTTGGACAGGCTCCTACAATGAGCAGTTCTTC. Its translation is CASSSWTGSYNEQFF. The gene calls are TRBV7-2 and TRBJ2-1; 7 nucleotides line up with TRBD1. The CDR3 loop spans 15 amino acids. Germline values: CDR1 SGHTA, CDR2 FQGNSA. After removal of 4 bases from V and 0 bases from J, the junction contained 3 bases not matched to a gene.

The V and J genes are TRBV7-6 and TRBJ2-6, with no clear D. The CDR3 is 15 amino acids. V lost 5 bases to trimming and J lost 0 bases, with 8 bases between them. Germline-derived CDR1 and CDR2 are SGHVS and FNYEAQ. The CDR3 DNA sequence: TGTGCCAGCAGCGTATCTAACTCTGGGGCCAACGTCCTGACTTTC. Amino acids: CASSVSNSGANVLTF. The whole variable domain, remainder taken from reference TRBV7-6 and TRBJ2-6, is GAGVSQSPRYKVTKRGQDVALRCDPISGHVSLYWYRQALGQGPEFLTYFNYEAQQDKSGLPNDRFSAERPEGSISTLTIQRTEQRDSAMYRCASSVSNSGANVLTFGAGSRLTVL.

The CDR3 spells CASSDGLAYRQYF. CDR3 bases: TGTGCCAGCAGTGACGGTCTAGCCTATCGGCAGTACTTC. The V call is TRBV2, the J call TRBJ2-7; TRBD2 might be the D (5 bases). Germline V gives CDR1 SNHLY, CDR2 FYNNEI. The V gene lost 3 bases and the J gene lost 9 bases, with 15 bases spanning the gap. The CDR3 extends over 13 amino acids.

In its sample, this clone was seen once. CDR3 sequence reads: CASSLGGGGNQPQHF. Written as DNA, the CDR3 is TGTGCCAGCAGCTTAGGAGGGGGAGGGAATCAGCCCCAGCATTTT. The chain joins TRBV7-9 to TRBJ1-5; perhaps TRBD1 as D (6 bases). With 1 base removed from V and 4 bases from J, the gap between germline ends came to 11 bases. The CDR3 runs to 15 residues. The V gene's germline CDR1 is SEHNR and CDR2 FQNEAQ (reference sequence).

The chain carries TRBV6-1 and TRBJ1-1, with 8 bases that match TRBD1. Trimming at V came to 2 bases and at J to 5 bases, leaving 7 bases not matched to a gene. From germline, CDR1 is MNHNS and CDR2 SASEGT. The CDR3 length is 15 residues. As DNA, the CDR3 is TGTGCCAGCAGTGAAACGAGGACAGGGCGAACTGAAGCTTTCTTT. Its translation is CASSETRTGRTEAFF.

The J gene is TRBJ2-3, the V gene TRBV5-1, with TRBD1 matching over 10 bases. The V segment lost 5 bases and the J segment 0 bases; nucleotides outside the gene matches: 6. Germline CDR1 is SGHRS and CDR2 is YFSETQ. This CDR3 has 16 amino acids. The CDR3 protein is CASSKTGGWSTDTQYF. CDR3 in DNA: TGCGCCAGCAGTAAGACAGGGGGCTGGAGCACAGATACGCAGTATTTT. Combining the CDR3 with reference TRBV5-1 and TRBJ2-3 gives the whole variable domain KAGVTQTPRYLIKTRGQQVTLSCSPISGHRSVSWYQQTPGQGLQFLFEYFSETQRNKGNFPGRFSGRQFSNSRSEMNVSTLELGDSALYLCASSKTGGWSTDTQYFGPGTRLTVL.

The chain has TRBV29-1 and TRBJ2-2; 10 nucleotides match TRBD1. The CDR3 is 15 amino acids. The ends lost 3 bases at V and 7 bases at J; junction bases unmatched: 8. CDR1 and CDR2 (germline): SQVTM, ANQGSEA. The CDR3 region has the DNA TGCAGCGTTGATAGACAGGGGGCTGGTGACGGGGAGCTGTTTTTT. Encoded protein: CSVDRQGAGDGELFF.

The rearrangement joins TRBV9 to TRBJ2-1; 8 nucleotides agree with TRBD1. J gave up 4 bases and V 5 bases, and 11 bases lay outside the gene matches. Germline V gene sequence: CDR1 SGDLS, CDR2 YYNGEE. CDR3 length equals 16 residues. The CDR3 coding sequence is TGTGCCAGCAGTCTCCTTAACAGGGGGAATTACAATGAGCAGTTCTTC. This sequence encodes CASSLLNRGNYNEQFF.

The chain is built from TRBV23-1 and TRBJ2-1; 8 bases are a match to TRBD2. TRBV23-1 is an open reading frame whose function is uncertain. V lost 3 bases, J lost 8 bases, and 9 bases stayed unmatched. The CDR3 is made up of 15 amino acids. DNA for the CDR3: TGCGCCAGCAGTCATTTACGGGGGGGCTGGGATGAGCAGTTCTTC. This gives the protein CASSHLRGGWDEQFF.

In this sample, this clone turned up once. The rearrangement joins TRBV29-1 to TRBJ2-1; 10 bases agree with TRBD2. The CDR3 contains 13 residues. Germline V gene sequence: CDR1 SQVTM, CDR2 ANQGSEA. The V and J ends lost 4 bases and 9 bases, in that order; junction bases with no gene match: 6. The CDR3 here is CSVGLAGEGEQFF. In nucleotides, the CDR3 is TGCAGCGTTGGGCTAGCGGGAGAGGGTGAGCAGTTCTTC.

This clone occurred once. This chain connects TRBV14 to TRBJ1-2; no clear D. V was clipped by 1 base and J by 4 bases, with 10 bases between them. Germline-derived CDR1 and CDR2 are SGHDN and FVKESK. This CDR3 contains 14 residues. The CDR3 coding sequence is TGTGCCAGCAGCCAAGTATCCAGTTTCTATGGCTACACCTTC. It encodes CASSQVSSFYGYTF. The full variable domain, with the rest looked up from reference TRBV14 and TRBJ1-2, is EAGVTQFPSHSVIEKGQTVTLRCDPISGHDNLYWYRRVMGKEIKFLLHFVKESKQDESGMPNNRFLAERTGGTYSTLKVQPAELEDSGVYFCASSQVSSFYGYTFGSGTRLTVV.

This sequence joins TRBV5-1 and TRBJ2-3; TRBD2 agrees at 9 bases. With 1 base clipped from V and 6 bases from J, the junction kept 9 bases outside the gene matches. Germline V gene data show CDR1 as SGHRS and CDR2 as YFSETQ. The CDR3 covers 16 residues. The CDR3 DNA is TGCGCCAGCAGCTTGCGCGCGGGAGGGCCTGGGGATACGCAGTATTTT. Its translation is CASSLRAGGPGDTQYF.

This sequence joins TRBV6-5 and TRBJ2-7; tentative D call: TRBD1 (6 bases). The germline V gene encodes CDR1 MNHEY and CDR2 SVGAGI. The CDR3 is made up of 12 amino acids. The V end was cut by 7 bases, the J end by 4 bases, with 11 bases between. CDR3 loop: CASNKQGYEQYF. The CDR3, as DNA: TGTGCCAGCAACAAACAGGGTTACGAGCAGTACTTC.

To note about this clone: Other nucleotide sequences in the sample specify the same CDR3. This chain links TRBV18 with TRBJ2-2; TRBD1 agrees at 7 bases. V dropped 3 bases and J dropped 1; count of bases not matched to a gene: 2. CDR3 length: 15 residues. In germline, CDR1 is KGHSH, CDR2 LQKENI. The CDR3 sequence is CASSPRTGNTGELFF. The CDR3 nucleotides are TGTGCCAGCTCACCCAGGACAGGGAACACCGGGGAGCTGTTTTTT.

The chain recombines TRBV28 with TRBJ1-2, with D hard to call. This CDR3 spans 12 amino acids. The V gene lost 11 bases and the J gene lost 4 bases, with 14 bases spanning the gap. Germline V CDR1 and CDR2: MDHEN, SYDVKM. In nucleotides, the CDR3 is TGTGCCGGAAGGAAAGAGGGCTATGGCTACACCTTC. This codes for CAGRKEGYGYTF.

CDR3 DNA: TGTGCCTCCAACAGGGGAACTAATGAAAAACTGTTTTTT. Its translation is CASNRGTNEKLFF. The chain recombines TRBV30 with TRBJ1-4, with 7 bases that match TRBD1. From germline, CDR1 is GTSNPN and CDR2 SVGIG (reference sequence). This CDR3 is built from 13 residues. With 7 bases clipped from V and 1 base from J, the junction kept 3 bases outside the gene matches.